A selection of T cell receptor beta chains follows, all from one sample in a study of identical twins. TCRdb reprocessed the 5' RACE reads with MiXCR, giving one entry per CDR3 protein. This sample has more than 600,000 distinct CDR3 sequences, with about 20% found just once. These records were also assigned to another study, of T cells expressing NK-cell markers.

The sequencing sample was made of PBMCs. The receptors were sampled from a woman in her late teens or twenties in good health. Both conserved end residues are part of each CDR3. The D gene is left open where the match is weak. Only some rows state a clone size, as once, few, many or a class for expanded clones.

CDR3 protein: CASSITGPGEQFF; CDR3 DNA: TGTGCCAGCAGTATAACAGGGCCCGGTGAGCAGTTCTTC; J gene: TRBJ2-1; D gene: .; clone size: .; V gene: TRBV12-3/TRBV12-4
CDR3 protein: CATSDGGSGEQYF; CDR3 DNA: TGTGCCACCAGTGACGGAGGGAGTGGGGAGCAGTACTTC; J gene: TRBJ2-7; D gene: .; clone size: few; V gene: TRBV24-1
CDR3 protein: CSAPTSGAPDTQYF; CDR3 DNA: TGCAGTGCTCCTACTAGCGGAGCACCAGATACGCAGTATTTT; J gene: TRBJ2-3; D gene: TRBD2; clone size: .; V gene: TRBV20-1
CDR3 protein: CASSTQGTGELFF; CDR3 DNA: TGTGCCAGCAGTACACAGGGGACCGGGGAGCTGTTTTTT; J gene: TRBJ2-2; D gene: TRBD1; clone size: .; V gene: TRBV12-3/TRBV12-4
CDR3 protein: CASSLKGQGSTDTQYF; CDR3 DNA: TGTGCCAGCAGCTTAAAGGGACAGGGTAGCACAGATACGCAGTATTTT; J gene: TRBJ2-3; D gene: TRBD1; clone size: .; V gene: TRBV7-2
CDR3 protein: CATSRLEEEQYF; CDR3 DNA: TGTGCCACCAGCAGATTGGAAGAAGAGCAGTACTTC; J gene: TRBJ2-7; D gene: .; clone size: .; V gene: TRBV15
CDR3 protein: CAALDSASRAFF; CDR3 DNA: TGTGCCGCCTTGGACAGCGCCTCGAGAGCTTTCTTT; J gene: TRBJ1-1; D gene: .; clone size: few; V gene: TRBV6-2/TRBV6-3
CDR3 protein: CASSLRDSYTGELFF; CDR3 DNA: TGTGCCAGCAGCCTAAGAGACAGCTATACCGGGGAGCTGTTTTTT; J gene: TRBJ2-2; D gene: .; clone size: few; V gene: TRBV7-9
CDR3 protein: CSVMTGTYEQYF; CDR3 DNA: TGCAGCGTTATGACAGGGACCTACGAGCAGTACTTC; J gene: TRBJ2-7; D gene: TRBD1; clone size: .; V gene: TRBV29-1
CDR3 protein: CASSYGGTGANVLTF; CDR3 DNA: TGTGCCAGCAGTTACGGGGGGACTGGGGCCAACGTCCTGACTTTC; J gene: TRBJ2-6; D gene: .; clone size: few; V gene: TRBV6-5
CDR3 protein: CSVDRESTDTQYF; CDR3 DNA: TGCAGCGTTGATCGGGAAAGCACAGATACGCAGTATTTT; J gene: TRBJ2-3; D gene: .; clone size: .; V gene: TRBV29-1
CDR3 protein: CATSRGGQGSYYEQYF; CDR3 DNA: TGTGCCACCAGCAGAGGAGGGCAGGGATCATACTACGAGCAGTACTTC; J gene: TRBJ2-7; D gene: .; clone size: .; V gene: TRBV15
CDR3 protein: CASSRALSEELFF; CDR3 DNA: TGTGCCAGCAGCCGCGCCTTATCCGAGGAGCTGTTTTTT; J gene: TRBJ2-2; D gene: .; clone size: many; V gene: TRBV7-9
CDR3 protein: CASSRARQDAKNIQYF; CDR3 DNA: TGTGCCAGCAGCCGAGCCCGACAGGACGCCAAAAACATTCAGTACTTC; J gene: TRBJ2-4; D gene: .; clone size: .; V gene: TRBV6-2/TRBV6-3
CDR3 protein: CAGAYGNHEQFF; CDR3 DNA: TGTGCCGGAGCCTACGGTAATCATGAGCAGTTCTTC; J gene: TRBJ2-1; D gene: .; clone size: few; V gene: TRBV12-3/TRBV12-4
CDR3 protein: CASSLARTRNQETQYF; CDR3 DNA: TGTGCCAGCAGCTTAGCCCGGACACGCAACCAAGAGACCCAGTACTTC; J gene: TRBJ2-5; D gene: .; clone size: .; V gene: TRBV7-9
CDR3 protein: CASSYSRGRGGRAELFF; CDR3 DNA: TGTGCCAGCAGTTACTCGCGTGGCAGGGGGGGACGTGCTGAACTGTTTTTT; J gene: TRBJ1-4; D gene: TRBD1; clone size: few; V gene: TRBV6-5
CDR3 protein: CSASAGPNVLGYTF; CDR3 DNA: TGCAGCGCAAGCGCAGGCCCGAATGTATTGGGCTACACCTTC; J gene: TRBJ1-2; D gene: .; clone size: few; V gene: TRBV29-1
CDR3 protein: CSASLAGGVETQYF; CDR3 DNA: TGCAGTGCTAGTCTAGCGGGAGGCGTGGAGACCCAGTACTTC; J gene: TRBJ2-5; D gene: TRBD2; clone size: few; V gene: TRBV20-1
CDR3 protein: CASSTQHYEQYF; CDR3 DNA: TGTGCCAGCAGCACTCAGCATTACGAGCAGTACTTC; J gene: TRBJ2-7; D gene: .; clone size: .; V gene: TRBV7-2
CDR3 protein: CASSLAGRQGTEQYF; CDR3 DNA: TGTGCCAGCAGTTTAGCGGGGAGACAGGGAACCGAGCAGTACTTC; J gene: TRBJ2-7; D gene: TRBD1; clone size: many; V gene: TRBV12-3/TRBV12-4
CDR3 protein: CASRLLAGVYNEQFF; CDR3 DNA: TGTGCCAGCCGCTTATTAGCGGGCGTATACAATGAGCAGTTCTTC; J gene: TRBJ2-1; D gene: TRBD2; clone size: .; V gene: TRBV6-1
CDR3 protein: CASSPTTVNTEAFF; CDR3 DNA: TGCGCCAGCAGCCCGACGACAGTGAACACTGAAGCTTTCTTT; J gene: TRBJ1-1; D gene: .; clone size: .; V gene: TRBV5-1
CDR3 protein: CSVELGAYEQYF; CDR3 DNA: TGCAGCGTTGAACTGGGAGCCTACGAGCAGTACTTC; J gene: TRBJ2-7; D gene: .; clone size: .; V gene: TRBV29-1
CDR3 protein: CSASSPVINQPQHF; CDR3 DNA: TGCAGTGCTAGCAGTCCGGTGATCAATCAGCCCCAGCATTTT; J gene: TRBJ1-5; D gene: .; clone size: few; V gene: TRBV20-1
CDR3 protein: CASSLGGTGDYNEQFF; CDR3 DNA: TGCGCCAGCAGCTTGGGCGGGACAGGCGACTACAATGAGCAGTTCTTC; J gene: TRBJ2-1; D gene: TRBD1; clone size: .; V gene: TRBV5-1
CDR3 protein: CASALRIGELFF; CDR3 DNA: TGTGCCAGCGCCTTAAGGATCGGGGAGCTGTTTTTT; J gene: TRBJ2-2; D gene: .; clone size: .; V gene: TRBV14
CDR3 protein: CSARDASYGYTF; CDR3 DNA: TGCAGTGCTAGAGATGCATCCTATGGCTACACCTTC; J gene: TRBJ1-2; D gene: .; clone size: .; V gene: TRBV20-1
CDR3 protein: CASSSTGKETQYF; CDR3 DNA: TGTGCCAGCAGCTCAACCGGGAAAGAGACCCAGTACTTC; J gene: TRBJ2-5; D gene: .; clone size: .; V gene: TRBV7-6
CDR3 protein: CASSLPTGSPGELFF; CDR3 DNA: TGTGCCAGCAGCCTCCCGACAGGTTCCCCCGGGGAGCTGTTTTTT; J gene: TRBJ2-2; D gene: .; clone size: .; V gene: TRBV7-9
CDR3 protein: CAMSGQKDTGELFF; CDR3 DNA: TGTGCCATGTCGGGACAGAAAGACACCGGGGAGCTGTTTTTT; J gene: TRBJ2-2; D gene: TRBD1; clone size: .; V gene: TRBV10-3
CDR3 protein: CASSPQGLVTEAFF; CDR3 DNA: TGTGCCAGCAGCCCGCAGGGATTGGTCACTGAAGCTTTCTTT; J gene: TRBJ1-1; D gene: .; clone size: few; V gene: TRBV7-9
CDR3 protein: CSVQSGSTQYF; CDR3 DNA: TGCAGTGTCCAAAGCGGGAGTACGCAGTATTTT; J gene: TRBJ2-3; D gene: TRBD2; clone size: .; V gene: TRBV20-1
CDR3 protein: CSARTLAGGGNEQYF; CDR3 DNA: TGCAGTGCGAGGACCCTAGCGGGAGGCGGCAACGAGCAGTACTTC; J gene: TRBJ2-7; D gene: TRBD2; clone size: .; V gene: TRBV20-1